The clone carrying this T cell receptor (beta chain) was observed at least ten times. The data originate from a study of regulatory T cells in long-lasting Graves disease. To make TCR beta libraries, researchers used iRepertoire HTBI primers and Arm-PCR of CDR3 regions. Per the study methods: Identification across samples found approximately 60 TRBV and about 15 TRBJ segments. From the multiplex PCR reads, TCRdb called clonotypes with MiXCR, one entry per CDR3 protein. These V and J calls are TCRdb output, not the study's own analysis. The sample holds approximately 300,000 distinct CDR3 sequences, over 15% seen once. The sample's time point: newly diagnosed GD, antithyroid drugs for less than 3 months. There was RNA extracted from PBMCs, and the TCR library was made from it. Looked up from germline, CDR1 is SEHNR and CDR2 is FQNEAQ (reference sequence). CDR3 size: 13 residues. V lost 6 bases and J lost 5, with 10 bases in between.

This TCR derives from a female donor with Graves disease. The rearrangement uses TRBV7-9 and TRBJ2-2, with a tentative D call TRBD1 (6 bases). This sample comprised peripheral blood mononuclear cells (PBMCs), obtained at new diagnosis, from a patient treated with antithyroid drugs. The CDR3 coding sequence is TGTGCCAGCAGACAGGGAAGGACCGGGGAGCTGTTTTTT. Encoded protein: CASRQGRTGELFF.